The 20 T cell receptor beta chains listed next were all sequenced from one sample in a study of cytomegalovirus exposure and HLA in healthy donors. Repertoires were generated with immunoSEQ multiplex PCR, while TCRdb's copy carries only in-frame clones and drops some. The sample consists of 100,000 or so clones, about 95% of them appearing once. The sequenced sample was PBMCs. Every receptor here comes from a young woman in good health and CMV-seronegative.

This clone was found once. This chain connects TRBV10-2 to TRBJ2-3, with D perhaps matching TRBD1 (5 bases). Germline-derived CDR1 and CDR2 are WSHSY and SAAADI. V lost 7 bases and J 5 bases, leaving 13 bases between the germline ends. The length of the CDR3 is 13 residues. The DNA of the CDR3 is TGCGCCAGCACCTCTTCAGGGCTAGATACGCAGTATTTT. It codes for CASTSSGLDTQYF.

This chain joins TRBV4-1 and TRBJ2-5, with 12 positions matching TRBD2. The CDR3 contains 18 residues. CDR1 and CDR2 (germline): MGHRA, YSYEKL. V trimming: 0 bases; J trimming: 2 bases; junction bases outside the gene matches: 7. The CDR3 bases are TGCGCCAGCAGCCAAGATCTGTCGCTAGCGGGGGGGCAAGAGACCCAGTACTTC. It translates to CASSQDLSLAGGQETQYF.

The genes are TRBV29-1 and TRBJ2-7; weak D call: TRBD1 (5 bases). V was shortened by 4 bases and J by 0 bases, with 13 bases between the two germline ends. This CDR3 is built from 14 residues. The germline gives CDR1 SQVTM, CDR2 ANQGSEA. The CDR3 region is CSVATGGSSYEQYF. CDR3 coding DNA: TGCAGCGTTGCAACAGGTGGCAGCTCCTACGAGCAGTACTTC.

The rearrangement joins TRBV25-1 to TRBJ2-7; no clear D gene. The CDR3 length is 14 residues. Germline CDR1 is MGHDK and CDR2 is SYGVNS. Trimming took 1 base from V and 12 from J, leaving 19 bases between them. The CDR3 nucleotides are TGTGCCAGCAGTGAATTTTTGGCAGGTACGAGAGTGTACTTC. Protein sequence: CASSEFLAGTRVYF.

CDR3 DNA sequence: TGTGCCAGCAGTGAAAATCCCGGCGGGGAGAACACTGAAGCTTTCTTT. Translating it yields CASSENPGGENTEAFF. This chain connects TRBV2 to TRBJ1-1; no clear D. CDR1 and CDR2 (germline): SNHLY, FYNNEI. Trimming took 2 bases from V and 1 from J, leaving 14 bases between them. This CDR3 is built from 16 residues.

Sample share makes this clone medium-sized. CDR3 residues: CASSRDRGSTEAFF. CDR3 DNA: TGTGCCAGCAGTCGGGACAGGGGGAGCACTGAAGCTTTCTTT. The gene calls are TRBV2 and TRBJ1-1; 11 positions agree with TRBD1. Germline V gene sequence: CDR1 SNHLY, CDR2 FYNNEI. The CDR3 has 14 residues. After removal of 5 bases from V and 4 bases from J, the junction contained 3 bases not matched to a gene.

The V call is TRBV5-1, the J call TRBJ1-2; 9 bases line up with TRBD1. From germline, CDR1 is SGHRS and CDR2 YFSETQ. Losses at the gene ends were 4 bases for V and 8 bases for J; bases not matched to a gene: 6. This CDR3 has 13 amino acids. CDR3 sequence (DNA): TGCGCCAGCAGCCCGGGACAGGGCTACGGCTACACCTTC. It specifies CASSPGQGYGYTF.

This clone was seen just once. The CDR3 region has the DNA TGTGCCAGTAGGCCTAGCGGGCTATACAATGAGCAGTTCTTC. This codes for CASRPSGLYNEQFF. This chain connects TRBV19 to TRBJ2-1, with 8 positions matching TRBD2. Germline assignment: CDR1 LNHDA and CDR2 SQIVND (reference sequence). The CDR3 totals 14 residues. The V segment lost 6 bases and the J segment 4 bases; nucleotides outside the gene matches: 5.

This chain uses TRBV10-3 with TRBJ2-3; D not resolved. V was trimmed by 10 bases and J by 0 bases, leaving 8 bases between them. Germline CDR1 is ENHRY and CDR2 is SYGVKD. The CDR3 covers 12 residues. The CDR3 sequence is CATANSTDTQYF. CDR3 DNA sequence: TGTGCCACAGCGAACAGCACAGATACGCAGTATTTT.

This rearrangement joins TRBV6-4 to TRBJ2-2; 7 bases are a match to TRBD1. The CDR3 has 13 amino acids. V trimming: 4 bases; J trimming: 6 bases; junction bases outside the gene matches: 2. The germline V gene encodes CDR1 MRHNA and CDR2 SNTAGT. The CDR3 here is CASSGQGAGELFF. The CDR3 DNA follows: TGTGCCAGCAGTGGACAGGGCGCCGGGGAGCTGTTTTTT.

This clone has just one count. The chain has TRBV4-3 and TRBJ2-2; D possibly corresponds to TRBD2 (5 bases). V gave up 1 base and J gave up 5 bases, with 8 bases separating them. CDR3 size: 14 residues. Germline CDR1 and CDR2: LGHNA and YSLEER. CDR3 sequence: CASSQGTSTGELFF. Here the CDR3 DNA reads TGCGCCAGCAGCCAAGGGACTTCGACCGGGGAGCTGTTTTTT.

The CDR3 is CASSETTVFQETQYF. The CDR3, as DNA: TGTGCCAGCAGTGAAACGACAGTTTTCCAAGAGACCCAGTACTTC. J is TRBJ2-5 and V is TRBV2; possible D gene TRBD1, 5 bases. This CDR3 comprises 15 residues. CDR1 is SNHLY, CDR2 FYNNEI, per germline. V was clipped by 2 bases and J by 1 base, with 11 bases between them.

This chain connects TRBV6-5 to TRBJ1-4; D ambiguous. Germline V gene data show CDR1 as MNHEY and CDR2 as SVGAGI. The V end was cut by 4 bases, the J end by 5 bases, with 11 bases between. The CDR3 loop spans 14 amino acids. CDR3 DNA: TGTGCCAGCAGTTCGGAACAGAAGAATGAAAAACTGTTTTTT. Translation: CASSSEQKNEKLFF.

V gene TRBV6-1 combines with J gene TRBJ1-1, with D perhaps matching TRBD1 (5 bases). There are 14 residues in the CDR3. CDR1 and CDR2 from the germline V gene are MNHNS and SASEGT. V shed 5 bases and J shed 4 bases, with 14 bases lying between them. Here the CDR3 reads CASSREGLGTEAFF. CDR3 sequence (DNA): TGTGCCAGCAGTCGGGAGGGGTTGGGCACTGAAGCTTTCTTT.

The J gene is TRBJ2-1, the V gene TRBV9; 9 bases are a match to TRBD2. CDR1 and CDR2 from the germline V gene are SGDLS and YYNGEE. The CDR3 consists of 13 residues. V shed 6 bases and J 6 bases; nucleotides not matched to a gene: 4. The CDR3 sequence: CASKRREGNEQFF. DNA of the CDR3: TGTGCCAGCAAGCGGCGGGAGGGCAATGAGCAGTTCTTC.

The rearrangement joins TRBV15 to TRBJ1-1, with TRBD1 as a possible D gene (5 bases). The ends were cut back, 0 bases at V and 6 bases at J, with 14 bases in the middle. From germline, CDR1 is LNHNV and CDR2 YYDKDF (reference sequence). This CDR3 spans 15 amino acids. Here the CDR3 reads CATSRDPGFGSEAFF. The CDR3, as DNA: TGTGCCACCAGCAGAGATCCAGGGTTCGGGTCTGAAGCTTTCTTT.

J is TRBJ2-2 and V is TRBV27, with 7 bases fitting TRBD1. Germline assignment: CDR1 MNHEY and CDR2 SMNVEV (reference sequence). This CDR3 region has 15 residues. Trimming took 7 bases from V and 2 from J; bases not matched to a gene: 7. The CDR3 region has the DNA TGTGCCAGCAACCCCCGGGACAGCAACACCGGGGAGCTGTTTTTT. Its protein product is CASNPRDSNTGELFF.

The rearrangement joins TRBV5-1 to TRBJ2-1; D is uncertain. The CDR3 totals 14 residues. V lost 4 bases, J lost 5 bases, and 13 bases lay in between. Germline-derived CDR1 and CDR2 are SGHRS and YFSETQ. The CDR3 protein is CASSAEPKHNEQFF. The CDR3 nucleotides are TGCGCCAGCAGCGCGGAGCCTAAACACAATGAGCAGTTCTTC.

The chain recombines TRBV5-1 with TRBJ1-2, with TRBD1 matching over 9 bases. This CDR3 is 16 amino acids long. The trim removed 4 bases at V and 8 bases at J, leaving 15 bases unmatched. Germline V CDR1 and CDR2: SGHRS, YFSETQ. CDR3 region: CASSGNTRDRVEGYTF. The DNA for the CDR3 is TGCGCCAGCAGCGGAAACACCCGGGACAGGGTAGAGGGCTACACCTTC.

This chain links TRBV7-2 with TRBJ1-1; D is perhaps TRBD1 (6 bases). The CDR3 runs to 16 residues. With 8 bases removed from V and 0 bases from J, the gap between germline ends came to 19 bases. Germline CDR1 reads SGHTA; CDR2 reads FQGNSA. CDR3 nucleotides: TGTGCCAGCTTGGTCAGGGGAGGGCTAATGAACACTGAAGCTTTCTTT. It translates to CASLVRGGLMNTEAFF.